Below, 23 T cell receptor beta chains from the same sample are listed, as sequenced in a study of cytomegalovirus exposure and HLA in healthy donors. Assay used: immunoSEQ multiplex PCR; TCRdb lists only in-frame clones, some missing. Of some 220,000 clones listed, 75% to 95% are singletons. The sequencing sample was made of PBMCs. These receptor sequences come from a woman under 30 in good health and CMV-seronegative.

This chain uses TRBV29-1 with TRBJ2-3, with 13 bases fitting TRBD2. The CDR3 length is 17 residues. V was clipped by 6 bases and J by 0 bases; unmatched bases: 9. Looked up from germline, CDR1 is SQVTM and CDR2 is ANQGSEA. The CDR3: CSVRLAGGTTSTDTQYF. The DNA for the CDR3 is TGCAGCGTACGACTAGCGGGAGGAACTACTAGCACAGATACGCAGTATTTT.

The chain is built from TRBV7-9 and TRBJ1-5, with 10 bases fitting TRBD1. With 4 bases clipped from V and 4 bases from J, the junction kept 7 bases outside the gene matches. CDR1 and CDR2 (germline): SEHNR, FQNEAQ (reference sequence). The CDR3 has 16 amino acids. The CDR3 reads CASSSIGQGVNQPQHF. As DNA, the CDR3 is TGTGCCAGCAGCTCAATAGGACAGGGGGTTAATCAGCCCCAGCATTTT.

The chain couples TRBV7-3 to TRBJ1-5, with D possibly being TRBD1 (5 bases). CDR1 and CDR2 from the germline V gene are SGHTA and FQGTGA. The V end lost 2 bases, the J end lost 5 bases, and 13 bases lay between the germline ends. This CDR3 is built from 15 residues. In DNA form, the CDR3 reads TGTGCCAGCAGCTTATTTGGCAGGGAACATCAGCCCCAGCATTTT. Translated, it gives CASSLFGREHQPQHF.

The chain couples TRBV19 to TRBJ1-5; 11 nucleotides agree with TRBD1. This CDR3 has 17 residues. V trimming: 4 bases; J trimming: 1 base; junction bases outside the gene matches: 6. CDR1 and CDR2 from the germline V gene are LNHDA and SQIVND (reference sequence). Here the CDR3 DNA reads TGTGCCAGTAGTAACCGGACAGGGGGCGTGAGCAATCAGCCCCAGCATTTT. Translation: CASSNRTGGVSNQPQHF.

The chain couples TRBV6-1 to TRBJ2-7, with 8 positions matching TRBD1. The CDR3 loop spans 13 amino acids. The ends lost 7 bases at V and 7 bases at J; junction bases unmatched: 9. The germline V gene has CDR1 MNHNS and CDR2 SASEGT. The CDR3 coding sequence is TGTGCCAGCACCCGGCAGGGGGCGGGTGAGCAGTACTTC. Translation gives CASTRQGAGEQYF.

This clone appeared a single time. V is TRBV5-1 and J is TRBJ2-3, with D hard to call. Germline CDR1 and CDR2: SGHRS and YFSETQ. V dropped 0 bases and J dropped 1 base, with 6 bases sitting between them. This CDR3 has 14 amino acids. The CDR3 loop reads CASSLGGGTDTQYF. DNA for the CDR3: TGCGCCAGCAGCTTGGGAGGCGGCACAGATACGCAGTATTTT. Variable domain in full (rest from reference TRBV5-1 and TRBJ2-3): KAGVTQTPRYLIKTRGQQVTLSCSPISGHRSVSWYQQTPGQGLQFLFEYFSETQRNKGNFPGRFSGRQFSNSRSEMNVSTLELGDSALYLCASSLGGGTDTQYFGPGTRLTVL.

This chain links TRBV11-3 with TRBJ2-1; weak D call: TRBD2 (5 bases). Germline V gene lookup returns CDR1 SGHNT and CDR2 YENEEA. V was clipped by 4 bases and J by 6 bases, with 10 bases between them. This CDR3 is 13 amino acids long. The CDR3 region is CASSSRGINEQFF. CDR3 nucleotides: TGTGCCAGCAGCTCTCGGGGAATCAATGAGCAGTTCTTC.

The chain joins TRBV30 to TRBJ2-1; 11 bases fit TRBD2. J was trimmed by 10 bases and V by 1 base; bases with no gene match: 3. The CDR3 is 13 residues long. CDR1 is GTSNPN, CDR2 SVGIG, per germline (reference sequence). CDR3 sequence reads: CAWSGLAGREQFF. CDR3 sequence (DNA): TGTGCCTGGAGTGGACTAGCGGGACGAGAGCAGTTCTTC.

This CDR3 is CASSKVDRTYSYNEQFF. CDR3 coding DNA: TGTGCCAGCAGCAAAGTGGACAGGACATATTCCTACAATGAGCAGTTCTTC. The gene calls are TRBV21-1 and TRBJ2-1; the table's D call, TRBD1, was not checked against the DNA. TRBV21-1 is a pseudogene locus. This CDR3 contains 17 residues.

The rearrangement joins TRBV30 to TRBJ2-1; D is uncertain. Germline V gene data show CDR1 as GTSNPN and CDR2 as SVGIG (reference sequence). The CDR3 is 11 residues long. V was clipped by 5 bases and J by 7 bases, with 9 bases between them. The CDR3 region is CAWLSTNEQFF. CDR3 nucleotides: TGTGCCTGGCTGAGTACGAATGAGCAGTTCTTC.

The chain employs TRBV6-1 and TRBJ1-1; D unclear. Trimming stripped 1 base from V and 4 bases from J, with 13 bases between. Germline CDR1 MNHNS, CDR2 SASEGT. CDR3 length: 15 residues. CDR3 amino acids: CASSEGRGRVTEAFF. CDR3 DNA: TGTGCCAGCAGTGAAGGGAGAGGGAGGGTCACTGAAGCTTTCTTT.

The chain combines TRBV4-1 with TRBJ2-5; 9 bases align to TRBD1. CDR3 size: 16 residues. Germline assignment: CDR1 MGHRA and CDR2 YSYEKL. V lost 1 base and J lost 6; bases outside the gene matches: 9. The CDR3 region has the DNA TGCGCCAGCAGCCAAGTCCCGGGACAGGGATCGCAGACCCAGTACTTC. Translating it yields CASSQVPGQGSQTQYF.

The chain links TRBV18 to TRBJ1-2; D is unclear. CDR3 length: 15 amino acids. The V gene lost 1 base and the J gene lost 6 bases, with 15 bases spanning the gap. Looked up from germline, CDR1 is KGHSH and CDR2 is LQKENI. In DNA, the CDR3 is TGTGCCAGCTCACCACTTCCCCATGAGGAGAATGGCTACACCTTC. Encoded protein: CASSPLPHEENGYTF.

The chain employs TRBV5-5 and TRBJ2-7; 11 bases match TRBD2. CDR3 size: 17 residues. Germline V gene lookup returns CDR1 SGHKS and CDR2 YYEKEE (reference sequence). With V trimmed by 4 bases and J by 5 bases, 14 bases remained unmatched. Here the CDR3 DNA reads TGTGCCAGCAGCCCAGCCCCTAGCGGGAGGCTGGGGGACGAGCAGTACTTC. Its translation: CASSPAPSGRLGDEQYF.

This clone was counted a single time. The chain employs TRBV19 and TRBJ1-3; 7 nucleotides line up with TRBD1. V lost 7 bases, J lost 2 bases, and 8 bases stayed unmatched. The CDR3 loop spans 15 amino acids. The germline CDR1 and CDR2 sequences are LNHDA and SQIVND (reference sequence). Here the CDR3 DNA reads TGTGCCAGTACCCCACAGGGGCGCGCTGGAAACACCATATATTTT. Its protein product is CASTPQGRAGNTIYF.

J is TRBJ2-1 and V is TRBV13; TRBD2 matches 11 bases. This CDR3 has 12 amino acids. Germline loops: CDR1 PRHDT, CDR2 FYEKMQ (reference sequence). The V and J ends lost 5 bases and 15 bases, in that order; junction bases with no gene match: 6. CDR3 in amino acids: CASSATSGSMFF. The CDR3 coding sequence is TGTGCCAGCAGCGCAACTAGCGGGAGTATGTTCTTC. Complete variable domain (other parts from reference TRBV13 and TRBJ2-1): AAGVIQSPRHLIKEKRETATLKCYPIPRHDTVYWYQQGPGQDPQFLISFYEKMQSDKGSIPDRFSAQQFSDYHSELNMSSLELGDSALYFCASSATSGSMFFGPGTRLTVL.

The chain has TRBV2 and TRBJ2-7; 14 nucleotides align to TRBD2. The ends lost 7 bases at V and 2 bases at J; junction bases unmatched: 16. CDR3 length equals 19 residues. Germline V gene lookup returns CDR1 SNHLY and CDR2 FYNNEI. CDR3 loop: CASTGSRLAGGQRTYEQYF. The DNA for the CDR3 is TGTGCCAGCACCGGTTCTCGACTAGCGGGAGGGCAAAGAACCTACGAGCAGTACTTC.

This chain links TRBV7-8 with TRBJ2-7; TRBD2 matches 14 bases. The germline gives CDR1 SGHVS, CDR2 FQNEAQ. The CDR3 has 14 amino acids. J lost 10 bases, V lost 5 bases, and 7 bases had no gene match. CDR3 nucleotide sequence: TGTGCCAGCAGCGCGCGACTAGCGGGAGGGCCTCAGTACTTC. This codes for CASSARLAGGPQYF.

This clone appeared a few times. The genes are TRBV4-1 and TRBJ1-5, with TRBD1 matching over 7 bases. The CDR3 has 15 residues. Germline CDR1 MGHRA, CDR2 YSYEKL. Trimming at V came to 1 base and at J to 5 bases, leaving 5 bases not matched to a gene. Written as DNA, the CDR3 is TGCGCCAGCAGCCAAGTTGGTACAGGGGATCAGCCCCAGCATTTT. Amino acid sequence: CASSQVGTGDQPQHF.

This clone came up once. The chain links TRBV7-6 to TRBJ2-5, with D perhaps TRBD2 (6 bases). Trimming shortened V by 2 bases and J by 3 bases, and 16 bases separated the two germline ends. This CDR3 is built from 16 residues. CDR1 is SGHVS, CDR2 FNYEAQ, per germline. CDR3 sequence: CASSLLNSGEEETQYF. The CDR3 DNA follows: TGTGCCAGCAGCTTATTAAACTCGGGGGAGGAAGAGACCCAGTACTTC.

Only one count was recorded for this clone. DNA of the CDR3: TGTGCCAGCAGCTCCCTGGACAGTCAAGGAAACACCATATATTTT. This sequence encodes CASSSLDSQGNTIYF. The rearrangement uses TRBV7-9 and TRBJ1-3, with D possibly TRBD1 on 6 matching bases. V was shortened by 4 bases and J by 4 bases, with 14 bases between the two germline ends. This CDR3 is built from 15 residues. From germline, CDR1 is SEHNR and CDR2 FQNEAQ (reference sequence).

The chain carries TRBV6-1 and TRBJ2-2, with D possibly being TRBD2 (6 bases). The CDR3 runs to 17 residues. V was trimmed by 3 bases and J by 3 bases, leaving 17 bases between them. CDR1 is MNHNS and CDR2 is SASEGT in the germline V gene. The CDR3 loop reads CASSDRGSPSDTGELFF. CDR3 nucleotide sequence: TGTGCCAGCAGTGATCGGGGGAGCCCCTCGGACACCGGGGAGCTGTTTTTT.

This chain joins TRBV5-1 and TRBJ1-5; the D gene is possibly TRBD1 (5 bases). CDR1 and CDR2 from the germline V gene are SGHRS and YFSETQ. The CDR3 is 13 residues long. The V end was cut by 5 bases, the J end by 5 bases, with 11 bases between. The CDR3 protein is CASRLGGDQPQHF. The CDR3 nucleotides are TGCGCCAGCAGGCTCGGGGGGGATCAGCCCCAGCATTTT.